This T cell receptor beta chain was found in a study of shared clonotypes between healthy human individuals. Findings and limits, study-wide: Few donors limited the genetic and exposure-history diversity represented. Large sequencing depth failed to make sorted-subset sequencing complete, rarefaction showed.

This clone showed up just a few times. What it binds is not known. Adults of Caucasian background living in Nashville, Tennessee made up all donors. The CDR3 is 11 amino acids. The ends were cut back, 5 bases at V and 7 bases at J, with 8 bases in the middle. Per the germline V gene, CDR1 is SNHLY and CDR2 is FYNNEI. Deep-level settings were used for running the assay. Sequencing used immunoSEQ multiplex PCR; TCRdb keeps in-frame clones, though not all of them. The table records a few million clones, more than 80% of them present only once. The sequencing input was naive CD4+ T cells sorted from blood. Subset of the sample: CD45RA+ positively selected. The TCR comes from a man younger than 35 in good health. This chain joins TRBV2 and TRBJ1-2; possible D gene TRBD1, 5 bases. The CDR3 nucleotides read TGTGCCAGCAGTTCCAGGGTTGGCTACACCTTC. Translating gives CASSSRVGYTF.